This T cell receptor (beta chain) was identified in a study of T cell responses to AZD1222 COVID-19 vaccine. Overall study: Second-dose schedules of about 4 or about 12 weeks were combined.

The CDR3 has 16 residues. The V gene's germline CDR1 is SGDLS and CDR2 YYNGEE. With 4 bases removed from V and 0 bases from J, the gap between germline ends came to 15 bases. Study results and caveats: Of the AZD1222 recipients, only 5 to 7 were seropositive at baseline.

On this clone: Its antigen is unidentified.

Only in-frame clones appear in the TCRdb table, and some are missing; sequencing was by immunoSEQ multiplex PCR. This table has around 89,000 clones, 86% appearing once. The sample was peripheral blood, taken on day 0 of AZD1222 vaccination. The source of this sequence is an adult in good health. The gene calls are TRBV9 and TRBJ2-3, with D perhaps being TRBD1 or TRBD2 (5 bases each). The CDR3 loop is CASSPGTAPSTDTQYF. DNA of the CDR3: TGTGCCAGCAGCCCAGGGACGGCGCCTAGCACAGATACGCAGTATTTT. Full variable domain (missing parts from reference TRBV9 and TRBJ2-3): DSGVTQTPKHLITATGQRVTLRCSPRSGDLSVYWYQQSLDQGLQFLIQYYNGEERAKGNILERFSAQQFPDLHSELNLSSLELGDSALYFCASSPGTAPSTDTQYFGPGTRLTVL.